This TCR beta chain was identified in a study of blood T cell repertoires in COVID-19. Overall study context: Acute and convalescent COVID-19 samples came from the United States, Italy and Spain.

The CDR3 is 15 residues long. Germline V lookup: CDR1 SGHRS, CDR2 YFSETQ. Trimming pared 2 bases from V and 5 bases from J, leaving 17 bases between. TCRdb's table, derived via immunoSEQ multiplex PCR, lists solely in-frame clones and lacks some. The sample has about 200,000 clones, 81% seen once. This TCR was sampled from a woman of 80 years or more with acute or convalescent COVID-19. Sequencing was done on a sample of peripheral blood. This chain uses TRBV5-1 with TRBJ2-7, with a weak D call TRBD2 (5 bases). As DNA, the CDR3 is TGCGCCAGCAGCTTTGAGGGCCGTACCATGGACGAGCAGTACTTC. It translates to CASSFEGRTMDEQYF.